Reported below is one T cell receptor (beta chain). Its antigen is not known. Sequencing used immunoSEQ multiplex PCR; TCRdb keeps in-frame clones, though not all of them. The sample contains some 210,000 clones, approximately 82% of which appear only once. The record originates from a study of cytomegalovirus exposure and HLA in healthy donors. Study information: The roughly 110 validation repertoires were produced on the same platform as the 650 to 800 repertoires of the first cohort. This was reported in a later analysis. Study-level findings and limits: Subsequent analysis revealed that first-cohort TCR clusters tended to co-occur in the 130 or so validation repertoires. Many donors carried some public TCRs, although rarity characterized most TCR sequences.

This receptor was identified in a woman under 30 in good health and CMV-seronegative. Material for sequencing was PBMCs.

CDR3 sequence (DNA): TGTGCCAGCTCCGAGGGTGCAACTAATGAAAAACTGTTTTTT. This sequence encodes CASSEGATNEKLFF. The chain has TRBV18 and TRBJ1-4; D remains ambiguous. Germline CDR1 is KGHSH and CDR2 is LQKENI. This CDR3 is 14 amino acids long. V dropped 6 bases and J dropped 0 bases, with 8 bases sitting between them.